This TCR beta chain was identified in a study of cytomegalovirus exposure and HLA in healthy donors. The CDR3 totals 14 residues. From germline, CDR1 is MGHDK and CDR2 SYGVNS. V was trimmed by 5 bases and J by 2 bases, leaving 13 bases between them. The PCR employed 60 Vbeta primers together with 13 Jbeta primers. Only in-frame clones appear in the TCRdb table, and some are missing; sequencing was by immunoSEQ multiplex PCR. The table records 150,000 to 200,000 clones, roughly 85% of them present only once. The clonotype comes from a woman in her twenties or thirties in good health and CMV-seropositive. This rearrangement joins TRBV25-1 to TRBJ2-7; tentatively, D is TRBD2 (6 bases). Sample: PBMCs. The DNA for the CDR3 is TGTGCCAGCAGTCCTCCGGAGGGGCCCTACGAGCAGTACTTC. Its protein product is CASSPPEGPYEQYF.